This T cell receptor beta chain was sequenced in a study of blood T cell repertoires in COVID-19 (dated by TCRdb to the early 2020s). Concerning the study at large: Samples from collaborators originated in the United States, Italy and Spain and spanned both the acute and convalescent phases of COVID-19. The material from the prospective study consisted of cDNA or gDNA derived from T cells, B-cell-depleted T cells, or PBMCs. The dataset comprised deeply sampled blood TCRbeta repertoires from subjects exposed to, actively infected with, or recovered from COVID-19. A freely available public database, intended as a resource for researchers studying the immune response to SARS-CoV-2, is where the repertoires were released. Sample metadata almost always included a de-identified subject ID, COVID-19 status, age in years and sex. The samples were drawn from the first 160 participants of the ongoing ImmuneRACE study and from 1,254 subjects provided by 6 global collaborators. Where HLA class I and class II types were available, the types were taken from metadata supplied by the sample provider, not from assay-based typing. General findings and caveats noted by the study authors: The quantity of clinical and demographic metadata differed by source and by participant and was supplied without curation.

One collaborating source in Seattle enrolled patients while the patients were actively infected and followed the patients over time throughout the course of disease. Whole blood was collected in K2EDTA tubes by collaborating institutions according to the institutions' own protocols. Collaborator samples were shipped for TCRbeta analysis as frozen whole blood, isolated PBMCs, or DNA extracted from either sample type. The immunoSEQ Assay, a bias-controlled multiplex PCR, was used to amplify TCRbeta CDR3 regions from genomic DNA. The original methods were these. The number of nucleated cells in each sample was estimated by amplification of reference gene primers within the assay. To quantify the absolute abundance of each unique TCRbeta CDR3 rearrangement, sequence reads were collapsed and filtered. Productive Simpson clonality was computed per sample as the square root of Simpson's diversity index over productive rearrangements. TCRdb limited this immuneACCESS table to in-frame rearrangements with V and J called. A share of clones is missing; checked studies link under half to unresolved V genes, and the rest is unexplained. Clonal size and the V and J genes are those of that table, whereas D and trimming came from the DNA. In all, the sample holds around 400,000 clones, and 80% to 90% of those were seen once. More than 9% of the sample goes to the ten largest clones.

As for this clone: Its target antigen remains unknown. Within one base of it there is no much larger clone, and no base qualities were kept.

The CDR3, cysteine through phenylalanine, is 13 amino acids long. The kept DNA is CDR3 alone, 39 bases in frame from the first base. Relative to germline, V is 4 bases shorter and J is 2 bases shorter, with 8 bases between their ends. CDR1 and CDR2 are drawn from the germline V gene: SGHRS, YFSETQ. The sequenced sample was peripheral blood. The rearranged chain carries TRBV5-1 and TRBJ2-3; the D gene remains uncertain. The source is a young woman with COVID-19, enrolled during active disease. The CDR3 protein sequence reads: CASSPSATDTQYF. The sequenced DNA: TGCGCCAGCAGCCCTAGTGCCACAGATACGCAGTATTTT. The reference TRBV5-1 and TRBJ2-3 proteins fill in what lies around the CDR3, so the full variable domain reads KAGVTQTPRYLIKTRGQQVTLSCSPISGHRSVSWYQQTPGQGLQFLFEYFSETQRNKGNFPGRFSGRQFSNSRSEMNVSTLELGDSALYLCASSPSATDTQYFGPGTRLTVL.